Each of the 30 T cell receptor beta chains below was sequenced from the same sample in a study of blood T cell repertoires in COVID-19. Some clones are missing from TCRdb's copy, which holds only in-frame ones; the method was immunoSEQ multiplex PCR. Of 220,000 or so clones listed, approximately 85% are singletons. Material: peripheral blood. The receptors were sampled from a woman over 75 with COVID-19, enrolled during active disease.

The V and J genes are TRBV19 and TRBJ2-6; possible D gene TRBD2, 7 bases. The V end was cut by 7 bases, the J end by 4 bases, with 20 bases between. This CDR3 region has 17 residues. Germline CDR1 is LNHDA and CDR2 is SQIVND (reference sequence). The CDR3 loop is CASTYRGGAPGANVLTF. CDR3 nucleotides: TGTGCCAGTACCTATAGAGGGGGGGCTCCCGGGGCCAACGTCCTGACTTTC.

The chain has TRBV5-1 and TRBJ2-2; D perhaps matches TRBD2 (6 bases). CDR1 is SGHRS, CDR2 YFSETQ, per germline. The CDR3 is made up of 18 amino acids. Trimming cost V 1 base and J 4 bases, with 20 bases left between them. This chain's CDR3 is CASSLWGPDRGGTGELFF. The CDR3 region has the DNA TGCGCCAGCAGCTTGTGGGGTCCCGATAGGGGAGGCACCGGGGAGCTGTTTTTT.

This chain connects TRBV7-9 to TRBJ1-6; 7 bases are a match to TRBD1. Losses at the gene ends were 5 bases for V and 10 bases for J; bases not matched to a gene: 11. The CDR3 is made up of 15 amino acids. Germline V lookup: CDR1 SEHNR, CDR2 FQNEAQ (reference sequence). CDR3 amino acids: CASSKSTGNGSPLHF. The CDR3 bases are TGTGCCAGCAGCAAATCGACAGGGAATGGGTCACCCCTCCACTTT.

This clone was observed once. The gene calls are TRBV4-2 and TRBJ2-3; 12 bases match TRBD2. Germline CDR1 reads LGHNA; CDR2 reads YNFKEQ. This CDR3 comprises 15 residues. V lost 3 bases and J lost 3; bases outside the gene matches: 1. CDR3 residues: CASSHGTSGTDTQYF. CDR3 in DNA: TGTGCCAGCAGCCACGGGACTAGCGGGACAGATACGCAGTATTTT.

The V and J genes are TRBV5-1 and TRBJ1-1; perhaps TRBD1 as D (6 bases). The CDR3 extends over 15 amino acids. Germline-derived CDR1 and CDR2 are SGHRS and YFSETQ. The V end was cut by 3 bases, the J end by 0 bases, with 12 bases between. The CDR3 sequence is CASSWTETVNTEAFF. In DNA, the CDR3 is TGCGCCAGCAGCTGGACAGAGACGGTGAACACTGAAGCTTTCTTT.

The chain recombines TRBV7-9 with TRBJ1-4; the D is unclear. Germline-derived CDR1 and CDR2 are SEHNR and FQNEAQ (reference sequence). The ends were cut back, 0 bases at V and 8 bases at J, with 7 bases in the middle. CDR3 length equals 13 residues. The CDR3, as DNA: TGTGCCAGCAGCTTAGCACTAGGAGAAAAACTGTTTTTT. It codes for CASSLALGEKLFF.

The V call is TRBV18, the J call TRBJ2-3; 12 nucleotides match TRBD2. The ends lost 3 bases at V and 3 bases at J; junction bases unmatched: 4. Germline V gene data show CDR1 as KGHSH and CDR2 as LQKENI. The CDR3 runs to 16 residues. DNA for the CDR3: TGTGCCAGCTCACCCAGGACTAGCGGGATTACAGATACGCAGTATTTT. This gives the protein CASSPRTSGITDTQYF.

About this clone: Germline is not matched at one junction end, which may reflect a read error. The V and J genes are TRBV7-7 and TRBJ2-1; possibly TRBD2 for D (6 bases). Germline V gives CDR1 SSHAT, CDR2 FNYEAQ (reference sequence). The CDR3 consists of 13 residues. The CDR3 sequence is CASSLGLRDEQFF. CDR3 bases: TGTGCTAGCAGCTTGGGACTCCGCGACGAGCAGTTCTTC.

The CDR3 DNA sequence: TGTGCCAGCACCGTAGGAGGGACAGGTCATGAAAAACTGTTTTTT. Translation: CASTVGGTGHEKLFF. J is TRBJ1-4 and V is TRBV25-1, with TRBD1 matching over 8 bases. After removal of 7 bases from V and 6 bases from J, the junction contained 10 bases not matched to a gene. The CDR3 extends over 15 amino acids. Germline CDR1 MGHDK, CDR2 SYGVNS.

The chain couples TRBV2 to TRBJ1-1, with D perhaps TRBD1 (6 bases). This CDR3 has 14 amino acids. Trimming took off 9 bases at V and 0 bases at J, with 14 bases between the two ends. Germline CDR1 and CDR2: SNHLY and FYNNEI. This chain's CDR3 is CARTSDRLNTEAFF. The CDR3 bases are TGTGCCAGGACATCGGACAGACTGAACACTGAAGCTTTCTTT.

Note on this clone: The sample carries other DNA sequences with the same CDR3. The rearrangement uses TRBV19 and TRBJ1-5; 7 bases fit TRBD1. Germline values: CDR1 LNHDA, CDR2 SQIVND (reference sequence). This CDR3 spans 14 amino acids. With 3 bases clipped from V and 3 bases from J, the junction kept 2 bases outside the gene matches. The CDR3 is CASSITGDNQPQHF. In DNA form, the CDR3 reads TGTGCCAGTAGTATCACAGGGGACAATCAGCCCCAGCATTTT.

The rearrangement joins TRBV6-6 to TRBJ1-2; D not certain. Germline loops: CDR1 MNHNY, CDR2 SVGAGI (reference sequence). Trimming pared 2 bases from V and 8 bases from J, leaving 12 bases between. The CDR3 is 13 amino acids. The CDR3 DNA reads as TGTGCCAGCAGTTACGGGAGGGTTAGCGGCTACACCTTC. Translation: CASSYGRVSGYTF.

This chain joins TRBV2 and TRBJ1-1; TRBD1 matches at 7 bases. Germline lookup yields CDR1 SNHLY and CDR2 FYNNEI. The CDR3 length is 13 residues. V shed 6 bases and J 6 bases; nucleotides not matched to a gene: 7. In nucleotides, the CDR3 is TGTGCCAGCAGCTGGACAGGCTCGGCTGAAGCTTTCTTT. This sequence encodes CASSWTGSAEAFF.

The gene calls are TRBV19 and TRBJ1-5; 8 positions match TRBD1. The CDR3 totals 15 residues. CDR1 and CDR2 from the germline V gene are LNHDA and SQIVND (reference sequence). J lost 2 bases, V lost 6 bases, and 6 bases had no gene match. In DNA, the CDR3 is TGTGCCAGTAGCCCTGACAGGGGAGGCAATCAGCCCCAGCATTTT. It yields the protein CASSPDRGGNQPQHF.

This clone was recorded only once. This chain uses TRBV2 with TRBJ1-2; D is unresolved. The CDR3 totals 14 residues. V gave up 3 bases and J gave up 6 bases, with 14 bases separating them. Germline V lookup: CDR1 SNHLY, CDR2 FYNNEI. The CDR3: CASSDGEPLHGYTF. CDR3 sequence (DNA): TGTGCCAGCAGTGATGGGGAGCCCCTCCATGGCTACACCTTC.

The sample holds one count of this clone. The chain joins TRBV4-2 to TRBJ1-3; unclear D gene. Germline V CDR1 and CDR2: LGHNA, YNFKEQ. This CDR3 has 14 amino acids. V was pared by 0 bases and J by 3 bases, with 6 bases between. CDR3 DNA sequence: TGTGCCAGCAGCCAAGATGGCGGTGGAAACACCATATATTTT. The encoded protein is CASSQDGGGNTIYF.

The chain is built from TRBV30 and TRBJ1-6; 9 bases are a match to TRBD1. Germline assignment: CDR1 GTSNPN and CDR2 SVGIG (reference sequence). V lost 2 bases and J lost 13; bases outside the gene matches: 9. This CDR3 spans 14 amino acids. CDR3 sequence reads: CAWSLSGTGKPLHF. As DNA, the CDR3 is TGTGCCTGGAGTCTCTCAGGGACAGGGAAGCCCCTCCACTTT. The complete variable domain, with remaining parts taken from reference TRBV30 and TRBJ1-6, reads SQTIHQWPATLVQPVGSPLSLECTVEGTSNPNLYWYRQAAGRGLQLLFYSVGIGQISSEVPQNLSASRPQDRQFILSSKKLLLSDSGFYLCAWSLSGTGKPLHFGNGTRLTVT.

The chain's CDR3 is CASSKQGIRAPLHF. The DNA for the CDR3 is TGTGCCAGCAGTAAACAGGGGATAAGGGCACCCCTCCACTTT. The chain carries TRBV6-5 and TRBJ1-6; TRBD1 matches 7 bases. CDR3 size: 14 residues. J lost 11 bases, V lost 5 bases, and 9 bases had no gene match. The germline V gene encodes CDR1 MNHEY and CDR2 SVGAGI.

The chain links TRBV12-3 or TRBV12-4 to TRBJ1-1; TRBD1 aligns across 7 bases. This CDR3 region has 11 residues. V lost 7 bases, J lost 7 bases, and 3 bases stayed unmatched. CDR3 loop: CASKGAGEAFF. CDR3 nucleotide sequence: TGTGCCAGCAAGGGGGCTGGTGAAGCTTTCTTT.

This clone was detected only a few times. The chain joins TRBV27 to TRBJ1-2; 9 nucleotides match TRBD1. The CDR3 consists of 13 residues. Germline V gene data show CDR1 as MNHEY and CDR2 as SMNVEV (reference sequence). Trimming removed 6 bases from V and 5 bases from J; junction bases left unmatched: 4. This chain's CDR3 is CASSGDRVYGYTF. The CDR3 DNA is TGTGCCAGCAGCGGGGACAGGGTATATGGCTACACCTTC.

This clone was counted once. The gene calls are TRBV4-1 and TRBJ2-3, with 7 bases identical to TRBD2. CDR3 length: 18 amino acids. The germline CDR1 and CDR2 sequences are MGHRA and YSYEKL. Unmatched junction bases numbered 14, after V lost 5 bases and J lost 0 bases. For the CDR3, the DNA is TGCGCCAGCAGCTCAAGACGGAGCGGGGAATCTAGCACAGATACGCAGTATTTT. Amino acids: CASSSRRSGESSTDTQYF.

This clone has just one count. The chain couples TRBV4-2 to TRBJ1-4, with D maybe TRBD1 (6 bases). CDR1 and CDR2 from the germline V gene are LGHNA and YNFKEQ. The CDR3 totals 14 residues. The V end lost 1 base, the J end lost 8 bases, and 11 bases lay between the germline ends. The CDR3 DNA is TGTGCCAGCAGCCAAGTAGGGGGTTGGGAAAAACTGTTTTTT. It codes for CASSQVGGWEKLFF.

Turning to this clone: At one boundary the junction diverges from the germline segment, which might be a read error. The chain is built from TRBV2 and TRBJ1-4; D is undetermined. The CDR3 totals 13 residues. The germline V gene has CDR1 SNHLY and CDR2 FYNNEI. The DNA of the CDR3 is TGTGCAAGCACTCCCTCTCCTAATGAAAAACTGTTTTTT. Protein product: CASTPSPNEKLFF.

This clone was found a few times. This chain uses TRBV7-9 with TRBJ2-2; 8 nucleotides align to TRBD1. Trimming removed 5 bases from V and 2 bases from J; junction bases left unmatched: 7. The length of the CDR3 is 16 residues. The germline CDR1 and CDR2 sequences are SEHNR and FQNEAQ (reference sequence). The CDR3: CASSPGTGRNTGELFF. The CDR3 nucleotides are TGTGCCAGCAGCCCGGGGACAGGAAGAAACACCGGGGAGCTGTTTTTT.

The V and J genes are TRBV19 and TRBJ1-2, with D possibly being TRBD1 (6 bases). From germline, CDR1 is LNHDA and CDR2 SQIVND (reference sequence). Trimming removed 5 bases at V and 2 bases at J, with 9 bases between. The CDR3 consists of 13 residues. Here the CDR3 DNA reads TGTGCCAGTAGTGCGCAGGGGAACTATGGCTACACCTTC. Its translation: CASSAQGNYGYTF.

The count of this clone is one. V gene TRBV2 combines with J gene TRBJ1-2; tentative D call: TRBD1 (5 bases). Trimming pared 11 bases from V and 10 bases from J, leaving 20 bases between. The germline gives CDR1 SNHLY, CDR2 FYNNEI. CDR3 length: 12 amino acids. The CDR3 sequence: CAGKDSITAYTF. In DNA, the CDR3 is TGTGCCGGAAAAGACAGCATCACGGCCTACACCTTC.

The chain recombines TRBV5-1 with TRBJ2-1, with 7 positions matching TRBD2. The V gene end was trimmed by 0 bases and the J gene end by 3 bases; junction bases not matched to a gene: 6. Germline loops: CDR1 SGHRS, CDR2 YFSETQ. The CDR3 totals 16 residues. This CDR3 reads CASSLVRAGVYNEQFF. As DNA, the CDR3 is TGCGCCAGCAGCTTGGTTCGCGCGGGGGTCTACAATGAGCAGTTCTTC.

Here the CDR3 DNA reads TGTGCCAGTGGGGGGAGGACAGGGGACAAGAGTGAGCAGTTCTTC. The encoded protein is CASGGRTGDKSEQFF. V is TRBV9 and J is TRBJ2-1; 9 bases are a match to TRBD1. This CDR3 is 15 amino acids long. Trimming at V came to 8 bases and at J to 9 bases, leaving 15 bases not matched to a gene. Looked up from germline, CDR1 is SGDLS and CDR2 is YYNGEE.

V gene TRBV18 combines with J gene TRBJ1-2; D gene unclear. The germline gives CDR1 KGHSH, CDR2 LQKENI. The CDR3 consists of 13 residues. The V end lost 3 bases, the J end lost 8 bases, and 13 bases lay between the germline ends. CDR3 in amino acids: CASSPSSDGGYTF. CDR3 sequence (DNA): TGTGCCAGCTCACCGTCGAGCGATGGCGGCTACACCTTC.

This rearrangement joins TRBV9 to TRBJ2-5; a weak D match, TRBD2 (5 bases). CDR1 SGDLS and CDR2 YYNGEE come from the germline V gene. V gave up 3 bases and J gave up 5 bases, with 14 bases separating them. CDR3 length equals 14 residues. CDR3 DNA sequence: TGTGCCAGCAGCGGCGGAGTCGGAGGTGAGACCCAGTACTTC. Protein: CASSGGVGGETQYF.